One sample yielded the 8 T cell receptor beta chains listed below, sequenced in a study of cytomegalovirus exposure and HLA in healthy donors (dated by TCRdb to 2016 to 2017). The library relied on the immunoSEQ multiplex PCR assay. The multiplex PCR relied on a mix of 60 forward primers for TCR Vbeta segments and 13 reverse primers for TCR Jbeta segments. This is the immuneACCESS table as TCRdb keeps it, with only in-frame sequences that have V and J called. A part of the clones is gone; compared with another copy, unresolved V genes explain less than half, and the rest is unexplained. The sample table lists fewer than 100,000 clones, less than 80% of them with a count of one. 2% to 2.5% of the sample goes to the ten largest clones. Sequenced: PBMCs. These receptors were obtained from a middle-aged man in good health and CMV-seronegative.

This clone was counted a single time. The chain is built from TRBV19 and TRBJ2-1; D is unclear. Germline CDR1 is LNHDA and CDR2 is SQIVND (reference sequence). The CDR3 contains 13 residues. Deletions cut 6 bases from V and 7 bases from J, with 13 bases between. The CDR3 nucleotides read TGTGCCAGTAGGGGCGCCCGTGGAAATGAGCAGTTCTTC. Protein sequence: CASRGARGNEQFF.

This clone has more than one count but fewer than ten. The V gene is TRBV30, the J gene TRBJ2-2; TRBD1 is a possible D gene (5 bases). The CDR3 is 17 residues long. The germline V gene encodes CDR1 GTSNPN and CDR2 SVGIG (reference sequence). The V and J ends lost 1 base and 2 bases respectively, with 17 bases between them. DNA of the CDR3: TGTGCCTGGAGTGAAGTACTCAAGGGGCCTAACACCGGGGAGCTGTTTTTT. Encoded protein: CAWSEVLKGPNTGELFF.

In this sample, this clone turned up once. The junction does not match germline at one end; this may be a read error. The genes are TRBV7-9 and TRBJ2-1, with a possible D match to TRBD2 (6 bases). Per the germline V gene, CDR1 is SEHNR and CDR2 is FQNEAQ (reference sequence). This CDR3 contains 17 residues. The DNA for the CDR3 is TGTTCCAGCAGCTTTGAGAACGTAGCGGCGCTCTACAATGAGCAGTTCTTC. Translation gives CSSSFENVAALYNEQFF.

This chain links TRBV6-5 with TRBJ2-7; 7 bases line up with TRBD1. The CDR3 is 15 amino acids. J gave up 2 bases and V 8 bases, and 12 bases lay outside the gene matches. CDR1 is MNHEY and CDR2 is SVGAGI in the germline V gene. The CDR3 DNA follows: TGTGCCAGCGCCCGTGTGAGACAGGGTACCTACGAGCAGTACTTC. This encodes CASARVRQGTYEQYF.

This sequence joins TRBV28 and TRBJ2-7, with 12 bases matching TRBD1. Trimming removed 10 bases from V and 4 bases from J; junction bases left unmatched: 8. CDR3 length equals 14 residues. Germline V lookup: CDR1 MDHEN, CDR2 SYDVKM. CDR3 coding DNA: TGTGCCACCAGGGACAGGGGGCTTAGGTACGAGCAGTACTTC. Its protein is CATRDRGLRYEQYF.

This chain connects TRBV28 to TRBJ1-5; 8 bases are shared with TRBD1. V dropped 5 bases and J dropped 3; count of bases not matched to a gene: 6. CDR1 MDHEN and CDR2 SYDVKM come from the germline V gene. The CDR3 length is 15 residues. CDR3 loop: CASSLTGEFNQPQHF. CDR3 sequence (DNA): TGTGCCAGCAGTCTGACAGGGGAGTTCAATCAGCCCCAGCATTTT.

The table lists this clone with a few counts. The J gene is TRBJ2-7, the V gene TRBV7-2; 10 positions match TRBD2. The CDR3 loop spans 18 amino acids. V trimming: 4 bases; J trimming: 6 bases; junction bases outside the gene matches: 18. Looked up from germline, CDR1 is SGHTA and CDR2 is FQGNSA. In DNA, the CDR3 is TGTGCCAGCAGCTGGTGGGGGAGGACTAGCGGTGTCCAGAGCGAGCAGTACTTC. This sequence encodes CASSWWGRTSGVQSEQYF.

This clone showed up just once. DNA for the CDR3: TGTGCCAGCAGTGTTGTACTAGCGGGAGGAGAGACCCAGTACTTC. This encodes CASSVVLAGGETQYF. V gene TRBV2 combines with J gene TRBJ2-5; TRBD2 agrees at 12 bases. V shed 4 bases and J 4 bases; nucleotides not matched to a gene: 4. The V gene's germline CDR1 is SNHLY and CDR2 FYNNEI. The CDR3 is 15 residues long. The variable domain in full, with the rest retrieved from reference TRBV2 and TRBJ2-5, is EPEVTQTPSHQVTQMGQEVILRCVPISNHLYFYWYRQILGQKVEFLVSFYNNEISEKSEIFDDQFSVERPDGSNFTLKIRSTKLEDSAMYFCASSVVLAGGETQYFGPGTRLLVL.